The 17 T cell receptor beta chains presented below share a single source sample, sequenced in a study of T-cell reconstitution after alpha-beta-depleted transplantation in children. Construction of the TCRbeta library involved unique molecular identifiers. TCRdb fed the PCR reads into MiXCR, producing one record per CDR3 protein. The sample holds about 110,000 distinct CDR3 sequences, about 6.4% seen once. The sample in question was PBMCs, mostly from graft donor cells, obtained 360 days after TCRalphabeta/CD19-depleted stem cell transplant. The receptors originated from a male patient between 2 and 10 years old who had a stem cell transplant for acute lymphoblastic leukemia, so the T cells may come from the graft donor.

This clonotype was counted ten times or more. This chain links TRBV6-5 with TRBJ2-4; the D call may be TRBD1 or TRBD2 (5 bases each). The CDR3 covers 14 residues. V lost 6 bases, J lost 3 bases, and 12 bases lay in between. Per germline, CDR1 MNHEY and CDR2 SVGAGI. The CDR3 bases are TGTGCCAGCAGGGTTGAGGGGATCAAAAACATTCAGTACTTC. It is translated as CASRVEGIKNIQYF.

This clonotype occurred many times. The V gene is TRBV29-1, the J gene TRBJ2-2, with 8 bases identical to TRBD1. The CDR3 is 13 residues long. J was trimmed by 5 bases and V by 3 bases; bases with no gene match: 2. Per the germline V gene, CDR1 is SQVTM and CDR2 is ANQGSEA. CDR3 nucleotides: TGCAGCGTTGAGGACAGGGTGACCGGGGAGCTGTTTTTT. This encodes CSVEDRVTGELFF.

There are many counts of this clonotype. The V gene is TRBV10-1, the J gene TRBJ1-1, with D hard to call. The V gene's germline CDR1 is WNHNN and CDR2 SYGVQD (reference sequence). Trimming removed 7 bases from V and 6 bases from J, with 15 bases in between. The CDR3 is 13 residues long. The CDR3 DNA follows: TGCGCCAGCACCCCCGACGACGCGGCTGAAGCTTTCTTT. It yields the protein CASTPDDAAEAFF.

This clonotype was seen a handful of times. The V call is TRBV7-8, the J call TRBJ2-3; a weak D match, TRBD2 (6 bases). Germline V lookup: CDR1 SGHVS, CDR2 FQNEAQ. Trimming pared 4 bases from V and 2 bases from J, leaving 10 bases between. This CDR3 region has 14 residues. CDR3 DNA sequence: TGTGCCAGCAGCTCGGGACTTCTCACAGATACGCAGTATTTT. Protein: CASSSGLLTDTQYF.

The chain has TRBV7-2 and TRBJ1-6; no firm D call. The germline gives CDR1 SGHTA, CDR2 FQGNSA. The V and J ends lost 3 bases and 0 bases respectively, with 6 bases between them. The CDR3 contains 15 residues. The CDR3 nucleotides are TGTGCCAGCAGCTTTATAAGCTCCTATAATTCACCCCTCCACTTT. Translating gives CASSFISSYNSPLHF.

This clonotype was recorded at least ten times. The chain recombines TRBV9 with TRBJ2-3; D is possibly TRBD2 (5 bases). The germline CDR1 and CDR2 sequences are SGDLS and YYNGEE. The V and J ends lost 7 bases and 2 bases respectively, with 20 bases between them. The CDR3 covers 16 residues. This CDR3 reads CASGKRAPSFTDTQYF. As DNA, the CDR3 is TGTGCCAGCGGAAAGAGGGCCCCGTCCTTCACAGATACGCAGTATTTT.

There are many counts of this clonotype. The rearrangement joins TRBV7-7 to TRBJ2-7, with D perhaps TRBD1 (5 bases). Trimming took off 0 bases at V and 3 bases at J, with 6 bases between the two ends. CDR3 length: 13 amino acids. Germline V CDR1 and CDR2: SSHAT, FNYEAQ (reference sequence). The CDR3 region has the DNA TGTGCCAGCAGCTTAGCTCAGGGCTACGAGCAGTACTTC. It translates to CASSLAQGYEQYF.

This clonotype was observed many times. The rearrangement uses TRBV28 and TRBJ2-1; D possibly corresponds to TRBD2 (6 bases). Germline loops: CDR1 MDHEN, CDR2 SYDVKM. The CDR3 contains 15 residues. The V end was cut by 6 bases, the J end by 9 bases, with 21 bases between. The chain's CDR3 is CASSYDGGSSREQFF. In DNA form, the CDR3 reads TGTGCCAGCAGCTATGACGGGGGTTCTTCGCGTGAGCAGTTCTTC.

This clonotype was seen a few times. V and J are TRBV4-1 and TRBJ1-5, with 8 positions matching TRBD1. The CDR3 runs 17 residues. Per germline, CDR1 MGHRA and CDR2 YSYEKL. Trimming removed 3 bases from V and 2 bases from J; junction bases left unmatched: 9. The CDR3 nucleotides are TGCGCCAGCAGCCACCCCCGAACAGGGGGTGGCAATCAGCCCCAGCATTTT. Amino acids: CASSHPRTGGGNQPQHF.

The rearrangement joins TRBV4-1 to TRBJ1-1; no reliable D call. The CDR3 covers 17 residues. Per the germline V gene, CDR1 is MGHRA and CDR2 is YSYEKL. The ends were cut back, 4 bases at V and 4 bases at J, with 22 bases in the middle. The CDR3 reads CASSRPSGIGVGTEAFF. The CDR3 coding sequence is TGCGCCAGCAGCCGTCCTTCGGGGATCGGTGTGGGCACTGAAGCTTTCTTT.

The chain is built from TRBV27 and TRBJ1-5, with 7 positions matching TRBD1. V was clipped by 6 bases and J by 0 bases; unmatched bases: 17. The CDR3 has 19 amino acids. The germline CDR1 and CDR2 sequences are MNHEY and SMNVEV (reference sequence). The CDR3 nucleotides read TGTGCCAGCAGCCCTCGGGGGGACAGCTTCCTATATAGCAATCAGCCCCAGCATTTT. It specifies CASSPRGDSFLYSNQPQHF.

At least ten counts were recorded for this clonotype. V is TRBV10-3 and J is TRBJ2-3; no reliable D call. V was trimmed by 0 bases and J by 2 bases, leaving 9 bases between them. In germline, CDR1 is ENHRY, CDR2 SYGVKD. This CDR3 contains 15 residues. CDR3 coding DNA: TGTGCCATCAGTGAGTCGGTGGGCCCCACAGATACGCAGTATTTT. Translation gives CAISESVGPTDTQYF.

This clonotype showed up many times. The rearrangement uses TRBV13 and TRBJ2-1, with D maybe TRBD1 (5 bases). Germline V gene sequence: CDR1 PRHDT, CDR2 FYEKMQ (reference sequence). This CDR3 spans 13 amino acids. With 8 bases removed from V and 4 bases from J, the gap between germline ends came to 12 bases. As DNA, the CDR3 is TGTGCCAGCCTAAGGGGAAGGTACAATGAGCAGTTCTTC. The encoded protein is CASLRGRYNEQFF.

At least ten counts were recorded for this clonotype. The V and J genes are TRBV29-1 and TRBJ2-1, with 9 bases identical to TRBD1. This CDR3 is 13 amino acids long. V was pared by 7 bases and J by 7 bases, with 8 bases of the junction left unmatched. CDR1 and CDR2 from the germline V gene are SQVTM and ANQGSEA. The CDR3: CSETRDRVNEQFF. The CDR3 DNA is TGCAGCGAAACCCGGGACAGGGTAAATGAGCAGTTCTTC.

This clonotype was detected ten times or more. The chain joins TRBV29-1 to TRBJ2-7; 7 bases match TRBD2. This CDR3 comprises 13 residues. Unmatched junction bases numbered 9, after V lost 7 bases and J lost 3 bases. Germline assignment: CDR1 SQVTM and CDR2 ANQGSEA. The CDR3 sequence: CSASGHGLYEQYF. In DNA form, the CDR3 reads TGCAGCGCTAGCGGCCATGGGCTCTACGAGCAGTACTTC.

In its sample, this clonotype was seen many times. The gene calls are TRBV7-9 and TRBJ1-5; 7 bases align to TRBD1. The V gene end was trimmed by 3 bases and the J gene end by 0 bases; junction bases not matched to a gene: 8. Germline V CDR1 and CDR2: SEHNR, FQNEAQ (reference sequence). The CDR3 contains 17 residues. The CDR3 reads CASSLGDRLYSNQPQHF. The CDR3 coding sequence is TGTGCCAGCAGCTTGGGGGACAGACTATATAGCAATCAGCCCCAGCATTTT.

This clonotype was observed a handful of times. The J gene is TRBJ2-7, the V gene TRBV28; no firm D call. CDR3 length: 11 amino acids. The germline V gene encodes CDR1 MDHEN and CDR2 SYDVKM. V gave up 3 bases and J gave up 6 bases, with 6 bases separating them. The CDR3 region is CASSFSLEQYF. In DNA, the CDR3 is TGTGCCAGCAGTTTTTCCCTCGAGCAGTACTTC.